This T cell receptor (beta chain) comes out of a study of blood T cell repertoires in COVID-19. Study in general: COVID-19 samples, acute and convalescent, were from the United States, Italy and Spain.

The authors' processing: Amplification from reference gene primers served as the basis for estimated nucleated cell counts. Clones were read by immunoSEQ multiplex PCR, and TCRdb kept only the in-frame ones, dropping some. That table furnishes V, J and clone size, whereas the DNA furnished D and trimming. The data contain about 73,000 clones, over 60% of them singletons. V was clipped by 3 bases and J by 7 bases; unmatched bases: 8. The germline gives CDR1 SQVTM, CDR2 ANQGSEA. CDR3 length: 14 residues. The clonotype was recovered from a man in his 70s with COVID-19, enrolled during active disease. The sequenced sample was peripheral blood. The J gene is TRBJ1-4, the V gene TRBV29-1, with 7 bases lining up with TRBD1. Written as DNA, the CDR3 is TGCAGCGTTGATTATAGTCAGGGGGGTGAAAAACTGTTTTTT. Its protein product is CSVDYSQGGEKLFF.